This record concerns one TCR beta chain sequence. The CDR3 contains 15 residues. Germline V gene sequence: CDR1 LNHDA, CDR2 SQIVND (reference sequence). V was trimmed by 6 bases and J by 0 bases, leaving 14 bases between them. The data were obtained in a study of blood T cell repertoires in COVID-19. About the research overall: In each case, the material was cDNA or gDNA derived from T cells, B-cell-depleted T cells, or PBMCs.

Across fewer than 25 US areas, participants ranged in age from roughly 18 to 95 years. Two negative PCRs, clearance, or symptom resolution were required of recovered Cohort 3 donors. In the authors' workflow: Amplified reference gene primers provided the basis for estimating nucleated cell counts. Produced via immunoSEQ multiplex PCR; TCRdb's table is partial and in-frame only. V and J calls and clone size are copied from that table; D and trimming were computed from the DNA. The data hold 130,000 to 150,000 clones, with 75% to 90% observed a single time. This receptor was identified in a man aged 60-69 years who had recovered from COVID-19. The sample comprised PBMCs or T cells enriched from blood (not recorded which). This rearrangement joins TRBV19 to TRBJ1-1; possible D gene TRBD1, 5 bases. Here the CDR3 DNA reads TGTGCCAGTAGCAAAAGGGGCAGCTTGAACACTGAAGCTTTCTTT. It translates to CASSKRGSLNTEAFF.